The 29 T cell receptor beta chains reported below all come from one sample, sequenced in a study of glioma-infiltrating T cells. Amplification of TCR alpha and beta CDR3 regions from RNA used iRepertoire nested multiplex PCR. TCRdb passed the multiplex PCR reads through MiXCR, listing each CDR3 protein once. The table shows around 350,000 distinct CDR3 sequences, with 41% occurring only once. The sequencing input was glioma tissue, nonneoplastic brain tissue, or PBMCs (not recorded which). All receptors come from a human donor with low-grade glioma or glioblastoma, undergoing nonglioma brain surgery, or in good health (not recorded which).

Only one count was recorded for this clonotype. One junction end disagrees with the germline gene, perhaps due to a read error. The rearrangement links TRBV7-6 to TRBJ2-5; 8 bases match TRBD2. This CDR3 region has 15 residues. CDR1 SGHVS and CDR2 FNYEAQ come from the germline V gene. CDR3 region: CASSTSGGYQETQYF. CDR3 nucleotide sequence: TGTGCTAGCAGCACTAGCGGAGGCTACCAAGAGACCCAGTACTTC.

The count of this clonotype is one. A read error may be the cause here, since a much bigger clone is one base away. The rearrangement links TRBV6-2 or TRBV6-3 to TRBJ2-7; 7 bases map to TRBD1. This CDR3 contains 14 residues. CDR1 and CDR2 from the germline V gene are MNHEY and SVGEGT. CDR3: CAGRPKGQSYEQYF. In nucleotides, the CDR3 is TGTGCCGGCAGACCCAAGGGACAGTCCTACGAGCAGTACTTC.

In its sample, this clonotype was seen a few times. This sequence joins TRBV4-1 and TRBJ2-1, with 15 positions matching TRBD2. Germline trimming cut 5 bases from V and 7 bases from J; bases unmatched to any gene: 12. Germline V lookup: CDR1 MGHRA, CDR2 YSYEKL. The CDR3 extends over 18 amino acids. In nucleotides, the CDR3 is TGCGCCAGCAGCGGCGGACTAGCGGGAGGGCGGAGACGGAATGAGCAGTTCTTC. Translated, it gives CASSGGLAGGRRRNEQFF.

The table lists this clonotype with many counts. V and J are TRBV27 and TRBJ2-7, with no clear D. The CDR3 is 13 residues long. Germline lookup yields CDR1 MNHEY and CDR2 SMNVEV (reference sequence). Trimming pared 8 bases from V and 3 bases from J, leaving 14 bases between. The CDR3 sequence: CASRVAESYEQYF. The CDR3 nucleotides are TGTGCCAGCCGCGTGGCGGAGAGCTACGAGCAGTACTTC.

This clonotype came up many times. The J gene is TRBJ1-2, the V gene TRBV28; D not resolved. CDR3 length: 12 residues. Trimming removed 4 bases from V and 3 bases from J, with 6 bases in between. The germline V gene encodes CDR1 MDHEN and CDR2 SYDVKM. The CDR3: CASSSTDYGYTF. DNA of the CDR3: TGTGCCAGCAGTTCGACGGACTATGGCTACACCTTC.

The chain uses TRBV7-9 and TRBJ2-1; possible D gene TRBD1, 6 bases. Trimming stripped 6 bases from V and 5 bases from J, with 23 bases between. This CDR3 spans 17 amino acids. Germline lookup yields CDR1 SEHNR and CDR2 FQNEAQ (reference sequence). The CDR3 DNA is TGTGCCAGCAGTGATCTACAGGGAAGGGGATCCCACAATGAGCAGTTCTTC. It yields the protein CASSDLQGRGSHNEQFF. The variable domain in full, with the rest retrieved from reference TRBV7-9 and TRBJ2-1, is DTGVSQNPRHKITKRGQNVTFRCDPISEHNRLYWYRQTLGQGPEFLTYFQNEAQLEKSRLLSDRFSAERPKGSFSTLEIQRTEQGDSAMYLCASSDLQGRGSHNEQFFGPGTRLTVL.

The chain couples TRBV5-1 to TRBJ2-7; D not resolved. CDR3 length: 14 amino acids. V was shortened by 5 bases and J by 0 bases, with 12 bases between the two germline ends. CDR1 and CDR2 (germline): SGHRS, YFSETQ. This chain's CDR3 is CASRAEPSSYEQYF. The DNA of the CDR3 is TGCGCCAGCAGAGCTGAACCCTCCTCCTACGAGCAGTACTTC.

This clonotype was seen ten or more times. The chain is built from TRBV6-2 or TRBV6-3 and TRBJ1-1; no firm D call. V shed 0 bases and J shed 0 bases, with 2 bases lying between them. The germline CDR1 and CDR2 sequences are MNHEY and SVGEGT. The CDR3 length is 13 residues. CDR3 sequence (DNA): TGTGCCAGCAGTTACTCCATGAACACTGAAGCTTTCTTT. It yields the protein CASSYSMNTEAFF.

This clonotype was counted a single time. The CDR3 bases are TGCAGTGCTGCCCAGAAGGTAGCGGGGGGTGGTAAGCAGTACTTC. This encodes CSAAQKVAGGGKQYF. This rearrangement joins TRBV20-1 to TRBJ2-7, with 10 bases fitting TRBD2. Germline lookup yields CDR1 DFQATT and CDR2 SNEGSKA (reference sequence). The CDR3 loop spans 15 amino acids. Trimming at V came to 5 bases and at J to 8 bases, leaving 15 bases not matched to a gene.

On this clonotype itself: At one of its ends the junction is not consistent with the germline gene, which may arise from a read error. The chain recombines TRBV28 with TRBJ2-1, with TRBD1 as a possible D gene (5 bases). This CDR3 comprises 13 residues. Per germline, CDR1 MDHEN and CDR2 SYDVKM. The CDR3 here is CASSFLQGNDQFF. CDR3 bases: TGTGCCAGCAGTTTCTTGCAGGGTAATGATCAGTTCTTC.

The genes are TRBV7-2 and TRBJ2-3; TRBD2 agrees at 9 bases. Trimming removed 4 bases from V and 4 bases from J; junction bases left unmatched: 15. This CDR3 spans 18 amino acids. Germline V gene sequence: CDR1 SGHTA, CDR2 FQGNSA. Here the CDR3 reads CASSSRFGSGRQADTQYF. CDR3 sequence (DNA): TGTGCCAGCAGCTCCCGGTTTGGTAGCGGGAGACAGGCAGATACGCAGTATTTT.

This clonotype was recorded many times. The chain couples TRBV20-1 to TRBJ1-1, with TRBD1 as a possible D gene (6 bases). Deletions cut 2 bases from V and 8 bases from J, with 9 bases between. The CDR3 extends over 11 amino acids. CDR1 is DFQATT and CDR2 is SNEGSKA in the germline V gene (reference sequence). CDR3 loop: CSARTGREAFF. In DNA form, the CDR3 reads TGCAGTGCTAGAACAGGGAGGGAAGCTTTCTTT.

Concerning this clonotype: A much larger clone differs from this one at a single base, so this may be a read error. The chain carries TRBV27 and TRBJ2-7, with D uncertain. Germline CDR1 and CDR2: MNHEY and SMNVEV (reference sequence). CDR3 length: 13 amino acids. In nucleotides, the CDR3 is TGTGCCAGCAGTTTATACTTCGCCTACGAGCGGTACTTC. Protein: CASSLYFAYERYF.

The rearrangement uses TRBV12-3 or TRBV12-4 and TRBJ2-7; D possibly uses TRBD1 or TRBD2 (5 bases each). The CDR3 has 15 amino acids. The ends were cut back, 1 base at V and 1 base at J, with 11 bases in the middle. The CDR3 bases are TGTGCCAGCAGTTTAGATCTGGGACCGTCCTACGAGCAGTACTTC. Translating it yields CASSLDLGPSYEQYF.

This clonotype was seen ten or more times. The chain links TRBV27 to TRBJ2-7, with TRBD1 matching 9 bases. V lost 5 bases, J lost 2 bases, and 7 bases stayed unmatched. The CDR3 runs 15 residues. Per the germline V gene, CDR1 is MNHEY and CDR2 is SMNVEV (reference sequence). The CDR3 sequence is CASSLLRTGAYEQYF. The CDR3 nucleotides read TGTGCCAGCAGTCTCCTTCGGACAGGGGCCTACGAGCAGTACTTC.

This clonotype has only a few counts. A junction end diverges from the germline sequence, so it may reflect a read error. This chain links TRBV28 with TRBJ2-5; D possibly matches TRBD1 or TRBD2 (5 bases each). This CDR3 has 15 residues. Germline CDR1 MDHEN, CDR2 SYDVKM. The CDR3 DNA is TGTGCCAGCAGTCTTTCCGGGACCCAACAAGGGACCCAGTACTTC. This gives the protein CASSLSGTQQGTQYF.

This clonotype was observed a few times. This rearrangement joins TRBV7-2 to TRBJ2-3; the D gene could be TRBD1 or TRBD2 (5 bases each). Deletions cut 4 bases from V and 0 bases from J, with 17 bases between. The germline gives CDR1 SGHTA, CDR2 FQGNSA. This CDR3 comprises 17 residues. CDR3 nucleotides: TGTGCCAGCAGCTCCTTGACAGTTCTAGCTAGCACAGATACGCAGTATTTT. It codes for CASSSLTVLASTDTQYF. The variable domain in full, completed from reference TRBV7-2 and TRBJ2-3, reads GAGVSQSPSNKVTEKGKDVELRCDPISGHTALYWYRQSLGQGLEFLIYFQGNSAPDKSGLPSDRFSAERTGGSVSTLTIQRTQQEDSAVYLCASSSLTVLASTDTQYFGPGTRLTVL.

This chain joins TRBV10-3 and TRBJ2-3; tentative D call: TRBD2 (5 bases). The V end was cut by 5 bases, the J end by 6 bases, with 24 bases between. Germline CDR1 is ENHRY and CDR2 is SYGVKD. The CDR3 spans 17 residues. The CDR3 region is CAISPFWTAVRSDTQYF. CDR3 coding DNA: TGTGCCATCAGTCCATTTTGGACTGCAGTTCGCTCGGATACGCAGTATTTT.

This clonotype has more than one count but fewer than ten. V gene TRBV28 combines with J gene TRBJ1-2, with 7 nucleotides matching TRBD1. The CDR3 is made up of 15 amino acids. J was trimmed by 1 base and V by 6 bases; bases with no gene match: 8. Germline assignment: CDR1 MDHEN and CDR2 SYDVKM. In nucleotides, the CDR3 is TGTGCCAGCAGCACCGGGACAGCCTTTAACTATGGCTACACCTTC. Translating it yields CASSTGTAFNYGYTF.

This clonotype was detected only a few times. CDR3 nucleotides: TGCAGTGCTGTGACTAGCGGGAGGCCCACCTACAATGAGCAGTTCTTC. This gives the protein CSAVTSGRPTYNEQFF. The genes are TRBV20-1 and TRBJ2-1; 13 positions agree with TRBD2. The V segment lost 5 bases and the J segment 2 bases; nucleotides outside the gene matches: 6. CDR1 is DFQATT, CDR2 SNEGSKA, per germline (reference sequence). This CDR3 is 16 amino acids long.

The chain joins TRBV3-1 to TRBJ1-5; possible D gene TRBD1, 5 bases. Germline V gives CDR1 LGHDT, CDR2 YNNKEL (reference sequence). Trimming removed 4 bases from V and 16 bases from J, with 20 bases in between. The CDR3 covers 13 residues. CDR3 sequence: CASSPHRDGAVHF. The DNA for the CDR3 is TGTGCCAGCAGCCCCCACCGGGACGGTGCCGTTCATTTT.

The chain links TRBV12-3 or TRBV12-4 to TRBJ1-4; tentative D call: TRBD1 (5 bases). With 6 bases removed from V and 0 bases from J, the gap between germline ends came to 20 bases. CDR3 length: 18 residues. CDR3 sequence reads: CASRRDARGFATNEKLFF. The CDR3 nucleotides are TGTGCCAGCAGAAGGGACGCCCGAGGATTCGCAACTAATGAAAAACTGTTTTTT.

In its sample, this clonotype was seen many times. The V gene is TRBV27, the J gene TRBJ2-1; tentatively, D is TRBD1 (5 bases). With 4 bases removed from V and 4 bases from J, the gap between germline ends came to 14 bases. The CDR3 consists of 15 residues. The germline V gene encodes CDR1 MNHEY and CDR2 SMNVEV (reference sequence). The CDR3: CASSSQGNSYNEQFF. In nucleotides, the CDR3 is TGTGCCAGCAGTTCCCAGGGTAACAGTTACAATGAGCAGTTCTTC.

This clonotype was detected a few times. The V gene is TRBV20-1, the J gene TRBJ2-1, with 14 positions matching TRBD2. The trim removed 6 bases at V and 9 bases at J, leaving 7 bases unmatched. This CDR3 is 14 amino acids long. Looked up from germline, CDR1 is DFQATT and CDR2 is SNEGSKA (reference sequence). Written as DNA, the CDR3 is TGCAGTGCCGCTACGGGACTAGCGGGAGTTGAGCAGTTCTTC. Its translation is CSAATGLAGVEQFF.

Comments on this clonotype: A much larger clone differs from this one at a single base, so this may be a read error. The chain employs TRBV6-2 or TRBV6-3 and TRBJ2-1, with D possibly matching TRBD2 (6 bases). This CDR3 has 13 residues. From germline, CDR1 is MNHEY and CDR2 SVGEGT. CDR3: CASSETRLYEQCF. Written as DNA, the CDR3 is TGTGCCAGCAGCGAGACTAGACTTTACGAGCAGTGCTTC.

This clonotype was seen many times. The chain links TRBV27 to TRBJ2-3, with 11 bases matching TRBD1. This CDR3 is 16 amino acids long. Germline CDR1 MNHEY, CDR2 SMNVEV (reference sequence). After removal of 6 bases from V and 5 bases from J, the junction contained 10 bases not matched to a gene. This CDR3 reads CASRHHRDRGIDTQYF. In DNA, the CDR3 is TGTGCCAGCAGACACCACCGGGACAGGGGGATAGATACGCAGTATTTT.

Concerning this clonotype itself: A read error is possible here, since a much larger clone lies one base away. The chain joins TRBV28 to TRBJ2-7, with 15 bases fitting TRBD2. There are 17 residues in the CDR3. CDR1 is MDHEN and CDR2 is SYDVKM in the germline V gene. V dropped 5 bases and J dropped 7; count of bases not matched to a gene: 12. CDR3 DNA sequence: TGTGCCAGCAGTCTCGGACTAGCGGGAGGGCGTCAGGATGAGCAGTACTTC. Translating gives CASSLGLAGGRQDEQYF.

Turning to this clonotype: One end of the junction varies from germline; a read error may be responsible. This sequence joins TRBV27 and TRBJ1-5; D unresolved. The CDR3 consists of 15 residues. Germline V lookup: CDR1 MNHEY, CDR2 SMNVEV (reference sequence). CDR3: CAGSLQEGLNQPQHF. CDR3 in DNA: TGTGCCGGCAGTTTACAAGAGGGCTTGAATCAGCCCCAGCATTTT.

The chain links TRBV4-3 to TRBJ1-4; TRBD1 might be the D (6 bases). The germline V and J ends were trimmed by 1 base and 4 bases, with 7 bases remaining between them. Germline V lookup: CDR1 LGHNA, CDR2 YSLEER. This CDR3 spans 14 amino acids. In nucleotides, the CDR3 is TGCGCCAGCAGCCAAGCCAGGGGTAATGAAAAACTGTTTTTT. Its translation: CASSQARGNEKLFF.